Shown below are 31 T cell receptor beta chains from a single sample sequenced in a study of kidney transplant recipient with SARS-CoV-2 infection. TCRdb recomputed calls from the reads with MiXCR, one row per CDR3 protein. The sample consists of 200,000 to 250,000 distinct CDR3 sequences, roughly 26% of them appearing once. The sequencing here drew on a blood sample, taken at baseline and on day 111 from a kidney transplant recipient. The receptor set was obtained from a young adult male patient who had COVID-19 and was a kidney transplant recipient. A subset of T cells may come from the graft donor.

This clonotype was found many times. CDR3 amino acids: CATSDILGETQYF. The CDR3 region has the DNA TGTGCCACCAGTGATATACTAGGAGAGACCCAGTACTTC. The chain is built from TRBV24-1 and TRBJ2-5; a possible D gene is TRBD2 (5 bases). The V end was cut by 3 bases, the J end by 4 bases, with 8 bases between. The CDR3 covers 13 residues. Per the germline V gene, CDR1 is KGHDR and CDR2 is SFDVKD.

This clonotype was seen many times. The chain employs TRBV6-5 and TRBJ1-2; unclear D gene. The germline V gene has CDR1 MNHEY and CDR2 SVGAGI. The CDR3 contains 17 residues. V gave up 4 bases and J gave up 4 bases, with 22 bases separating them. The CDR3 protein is CASSSLSSMRKTYGYTF. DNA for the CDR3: TGTGCCAGCAGTTCGCTTTCCTCTATGCGAAAGACCTATGGCTACACCTTC.

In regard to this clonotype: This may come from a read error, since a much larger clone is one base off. The DNA of the CDR3 is TGTGCCAGCGCCAGGACAGGCACGAACACTGAAGCTTTCTTT. Translation gives CASARTGTNTEAFF. The chain links TRBV6-5 to TRBJ1-1, with 7 positions matching TRBD1. This CDR3 has 14 amino acids. The V segment lost 8 bases and the J segment 1 base; nucleotides outside the gene matches: 7. The V gene's germline CDR1 is MNHEY and CDR2 SVGAGI.

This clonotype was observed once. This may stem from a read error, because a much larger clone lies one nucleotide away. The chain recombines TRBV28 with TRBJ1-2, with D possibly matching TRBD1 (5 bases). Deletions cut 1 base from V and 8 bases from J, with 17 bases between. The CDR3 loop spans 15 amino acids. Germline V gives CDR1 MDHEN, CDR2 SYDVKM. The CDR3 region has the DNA TGTGCCAGCAGTTTATCAAGGGGCGCGAGGTTGGGCTACACCTTC. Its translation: CASSLSRGARLGYTF.

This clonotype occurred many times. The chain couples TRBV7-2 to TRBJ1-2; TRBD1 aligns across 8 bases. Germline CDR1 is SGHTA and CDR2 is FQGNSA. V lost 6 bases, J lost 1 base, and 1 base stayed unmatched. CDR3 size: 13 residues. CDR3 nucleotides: TGTGCCAGCAGTACAGGGGGTAACTATGGCTACACCTTC. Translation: CASSTGGNYGYTF.

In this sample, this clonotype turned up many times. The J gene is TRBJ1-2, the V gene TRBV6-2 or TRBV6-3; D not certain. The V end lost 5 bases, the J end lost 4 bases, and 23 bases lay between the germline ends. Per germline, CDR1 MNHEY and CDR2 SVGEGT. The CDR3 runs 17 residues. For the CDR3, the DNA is TGTGCCAGCAGTCGATGTAGCTGCATCGGAAAGACCTATGGCTACACCTTC. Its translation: CASSRCSCIGKTYGYTF.

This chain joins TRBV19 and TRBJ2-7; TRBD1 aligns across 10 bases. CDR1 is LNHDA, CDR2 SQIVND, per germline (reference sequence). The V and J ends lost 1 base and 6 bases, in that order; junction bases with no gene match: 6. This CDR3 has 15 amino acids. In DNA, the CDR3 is TGTGCCAGTAGTATAGGGACAGGGGGAAACTCCGAGCAGTACTTC. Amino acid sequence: CASSIGTGGNSEQYF. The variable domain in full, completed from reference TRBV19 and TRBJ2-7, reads DGGITQSPKYLFRKEGQNVTLSCEQNLNHDAMYWYRQDPGQGLRLIYYSQIVNDFQKGDIAEGYSVSREKKESFPLTVTSAQKNPTAFYLCASSIGTGGNSEQYFGPGTRLTVT.

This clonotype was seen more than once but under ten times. This CDR3 is CASSARASGSWIGGTDTQYF. DNA of the CDR3: TGTGCCAGCAGCGCACGGGCTAGCGGGAGCTGGATTGGGGGCACAGATACGCAGTATTTT. The chain employs TRBV7-2 and TRBJ2-3; 10 nucleotides align to TRBD2. The CDR3 extends over 20 amino acids. The V gene's germline CDR1 is SGHTA and CDR2 FQGNSA. V lost 5 bases and J lost 1; bases outside the gene matches: 18.

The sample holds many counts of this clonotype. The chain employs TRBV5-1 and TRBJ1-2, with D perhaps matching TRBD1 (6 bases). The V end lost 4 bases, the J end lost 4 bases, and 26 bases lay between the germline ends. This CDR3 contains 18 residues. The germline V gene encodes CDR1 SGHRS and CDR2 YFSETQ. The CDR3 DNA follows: TGCGCCAGCAGCAAGGTGGCGGAACAGGGAGGTCCGGGCTATGGCTACACCTTC. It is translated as CASSKVAEQGGPGYGYTF.

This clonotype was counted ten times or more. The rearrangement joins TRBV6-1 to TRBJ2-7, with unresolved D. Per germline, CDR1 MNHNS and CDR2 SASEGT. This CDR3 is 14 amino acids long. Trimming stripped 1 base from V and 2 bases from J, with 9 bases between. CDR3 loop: CASSEGISPYEQYF. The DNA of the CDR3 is TGTGCCAGCAGTGAAGGGATATCCCCCTACGAGCAGTACTTC.

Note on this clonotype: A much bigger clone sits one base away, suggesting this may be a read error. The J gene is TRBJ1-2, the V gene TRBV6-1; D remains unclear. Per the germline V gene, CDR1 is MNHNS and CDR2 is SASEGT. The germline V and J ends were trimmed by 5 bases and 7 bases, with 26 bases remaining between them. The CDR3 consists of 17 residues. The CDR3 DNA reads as TGTGCCAGCAGTATGCAACTGGAATGTAGAAAGACCTGTGGCTACACCTTC. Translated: CASSMQLECRKTCGYTF.

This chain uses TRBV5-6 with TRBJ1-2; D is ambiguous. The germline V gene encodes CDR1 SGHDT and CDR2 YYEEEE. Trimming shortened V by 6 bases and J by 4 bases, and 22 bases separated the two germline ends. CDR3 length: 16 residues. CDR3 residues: CASNQCNSRKTYGYTF. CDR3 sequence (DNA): TGTGCCAGCAACCAGTGCAATAGTCGAAAGACCTATGGCTACACCTTC.

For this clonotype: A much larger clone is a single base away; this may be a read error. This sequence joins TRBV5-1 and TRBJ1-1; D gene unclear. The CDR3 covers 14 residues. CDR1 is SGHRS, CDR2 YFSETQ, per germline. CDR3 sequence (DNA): TGCGCCAGCGGCTTGAGTACAGTAGATCCTGAAGCTTTCTTT. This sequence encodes CASGLSTVDPEAFF. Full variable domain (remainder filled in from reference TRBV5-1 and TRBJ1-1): KAGVTQTPRYLIKTRGQQVTLSCSPISGHRSVSWYQQTPGQGLQFLFEYFSETQRNKGNFPGRFSGRQFSNSRSEMNVSTLELGDSALYLCASGLSTVDPEAFFGQGTRLTVV.

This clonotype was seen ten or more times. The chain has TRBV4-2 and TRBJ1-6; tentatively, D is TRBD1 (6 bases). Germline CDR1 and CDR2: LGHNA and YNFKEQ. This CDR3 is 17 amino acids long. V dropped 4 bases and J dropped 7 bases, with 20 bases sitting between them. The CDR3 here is CASSLQGRGARNSPLHF. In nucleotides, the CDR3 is TGTGCCAGCAGCCTGCAGGGGCGAGGGGCTAGGAATTCACCCCTCCACTTT.

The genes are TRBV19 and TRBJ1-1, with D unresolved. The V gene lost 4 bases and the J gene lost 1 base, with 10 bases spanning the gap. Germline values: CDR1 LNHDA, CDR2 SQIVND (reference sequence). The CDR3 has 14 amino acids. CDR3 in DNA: TGTGCCAGTAGTACCCCGTGGAAGAACACTGAAGCTTTCTTT. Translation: CASSTPWKNTEAFF.

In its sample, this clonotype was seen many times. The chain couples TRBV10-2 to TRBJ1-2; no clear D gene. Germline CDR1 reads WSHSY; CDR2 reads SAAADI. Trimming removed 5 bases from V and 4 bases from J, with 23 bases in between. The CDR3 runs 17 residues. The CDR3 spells CASSINGTSRKTYGYTF. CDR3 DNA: TGCGCCAGCAGTATTAACGGCACTTCTAGAAAGACCTATGGCTACACCTTC.

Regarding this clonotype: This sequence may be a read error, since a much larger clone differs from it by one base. The CDR3 DNA is TGCGACAGCAGCTATTATATAGGACGTCGAAAGACCTATGGCTACACCTTC. Translating it yields CDSSYYIGRRKTYGYTF. The V call is TRBV4-3, the J call TRBJ1-2, with D unclear. Germline V gene lookup returns CDR1 LGHNA and CDR2 YSLEER. CDR3 size: 17 residues.

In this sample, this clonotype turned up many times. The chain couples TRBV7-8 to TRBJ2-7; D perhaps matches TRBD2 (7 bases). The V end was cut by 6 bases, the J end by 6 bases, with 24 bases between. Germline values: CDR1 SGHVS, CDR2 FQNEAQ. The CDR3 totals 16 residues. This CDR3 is CASSQDRWEGLSEQYF. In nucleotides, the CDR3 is TGTGCCAGCAGTCAAGACAGGTGGGAGGGCCTCTCCGAGCAGTACTTC.

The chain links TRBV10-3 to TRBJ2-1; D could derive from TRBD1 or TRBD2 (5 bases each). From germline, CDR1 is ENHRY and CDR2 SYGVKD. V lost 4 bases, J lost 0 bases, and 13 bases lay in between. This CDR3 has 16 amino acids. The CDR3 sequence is CAISGGGQSSYNEQFF. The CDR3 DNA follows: TGTGCCATCAGTGGGGGCGGGCAGAGCTCCTACAATGAGCAGTTCTTC.

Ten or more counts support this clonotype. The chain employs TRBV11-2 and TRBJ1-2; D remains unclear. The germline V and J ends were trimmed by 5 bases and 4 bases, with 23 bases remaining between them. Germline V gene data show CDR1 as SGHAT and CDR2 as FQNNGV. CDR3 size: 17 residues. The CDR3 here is CASSISATSRKTYGYTF. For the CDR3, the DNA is TGTGCCAGCAGCATAAGTGCAACAAGCAGAAAGACCTATGGCTACACCTTC.

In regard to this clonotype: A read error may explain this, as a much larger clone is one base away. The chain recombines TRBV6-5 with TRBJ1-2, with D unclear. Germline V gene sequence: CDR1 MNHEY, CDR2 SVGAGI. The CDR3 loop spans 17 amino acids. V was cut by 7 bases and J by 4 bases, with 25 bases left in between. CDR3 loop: CASNVVKPYGKTYGYTF. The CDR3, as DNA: TGTGCCAGCAATGTGGTAAAGCCTTACGGAAAGACCTATGGCTACACCTTC.

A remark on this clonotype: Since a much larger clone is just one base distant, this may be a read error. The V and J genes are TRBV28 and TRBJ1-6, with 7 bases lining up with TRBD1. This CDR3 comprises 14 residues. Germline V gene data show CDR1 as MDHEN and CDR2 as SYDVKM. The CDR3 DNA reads TGTGCCAGCAGTACGACAGGGACATATTCACCCCCCCACTTT. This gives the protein CASSTTGTYSPPHF.

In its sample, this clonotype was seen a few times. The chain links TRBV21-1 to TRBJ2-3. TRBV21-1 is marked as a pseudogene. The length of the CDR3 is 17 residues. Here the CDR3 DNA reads TGTGCCAGCAGTTTGATGGTAGCTACAGTCATGCAAGATACGCAGTATTTT. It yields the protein CASSLMVATVMQDTQYF.

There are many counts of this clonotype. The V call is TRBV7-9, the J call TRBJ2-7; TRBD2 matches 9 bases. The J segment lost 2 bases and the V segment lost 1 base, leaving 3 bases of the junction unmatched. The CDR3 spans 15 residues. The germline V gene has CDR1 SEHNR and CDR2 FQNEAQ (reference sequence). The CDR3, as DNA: TGTGCCAGCAGCTTAGTTAGCGGGGGACCCTACGAGCAGTACTTC. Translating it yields CASSLVSGGPYEQYF.

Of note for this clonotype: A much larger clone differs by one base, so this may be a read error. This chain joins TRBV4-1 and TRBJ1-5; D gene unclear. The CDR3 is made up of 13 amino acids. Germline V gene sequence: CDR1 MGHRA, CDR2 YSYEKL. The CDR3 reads CASSQDVEEPQNF. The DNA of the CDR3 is TGCGCCAGCAGCCAAGACGTCGAGGAGCCCCAGAATTTT.

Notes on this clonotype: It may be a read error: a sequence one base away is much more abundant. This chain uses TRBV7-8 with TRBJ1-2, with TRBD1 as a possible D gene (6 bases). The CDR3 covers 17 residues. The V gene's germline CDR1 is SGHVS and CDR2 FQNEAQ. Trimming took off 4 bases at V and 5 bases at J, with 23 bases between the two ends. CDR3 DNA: TGTGCCAGCAGCTCCTTAGGACAGAGGGCATGGGGTTATGGCTACACCTTC. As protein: CASSSLGQRAWGYGYTF.

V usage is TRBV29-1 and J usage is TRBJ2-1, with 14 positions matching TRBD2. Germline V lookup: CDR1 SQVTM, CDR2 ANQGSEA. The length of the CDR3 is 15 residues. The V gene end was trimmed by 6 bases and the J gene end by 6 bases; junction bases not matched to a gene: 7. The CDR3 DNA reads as TGCAGCGTCGCCCCGGGACTAGCGGGAGTCAATGAGCAGTTCTTC. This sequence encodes CSVAPGLAGVNEQFF.

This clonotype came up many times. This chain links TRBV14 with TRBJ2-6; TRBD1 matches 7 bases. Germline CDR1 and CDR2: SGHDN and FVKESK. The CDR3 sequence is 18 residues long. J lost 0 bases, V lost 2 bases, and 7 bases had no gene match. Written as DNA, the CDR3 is TGTGCCAGCAGCCAAAGGGGACAGCCTTTCTCTGGGGCCAACGTCCTGACTTTC. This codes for CASSQRGQPFSGANVLTF.

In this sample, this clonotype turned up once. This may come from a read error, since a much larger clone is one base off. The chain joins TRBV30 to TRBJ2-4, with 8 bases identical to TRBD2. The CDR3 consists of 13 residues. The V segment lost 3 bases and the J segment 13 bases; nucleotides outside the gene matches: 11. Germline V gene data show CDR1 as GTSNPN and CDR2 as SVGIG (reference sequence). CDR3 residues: CAWRVSRSGSQYF. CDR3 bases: TGTGCCTGGAGGGTTTCAAGGAGCGGGAGCCAGTACTTC.

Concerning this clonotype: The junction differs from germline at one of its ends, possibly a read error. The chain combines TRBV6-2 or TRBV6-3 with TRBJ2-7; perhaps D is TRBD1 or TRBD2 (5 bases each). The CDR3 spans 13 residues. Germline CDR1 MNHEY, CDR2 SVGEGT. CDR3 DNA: TGTGCCAGCAGTTACACGGGACCCTACGAGCAGCACTTC. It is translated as CASSYTGPYEQHF.

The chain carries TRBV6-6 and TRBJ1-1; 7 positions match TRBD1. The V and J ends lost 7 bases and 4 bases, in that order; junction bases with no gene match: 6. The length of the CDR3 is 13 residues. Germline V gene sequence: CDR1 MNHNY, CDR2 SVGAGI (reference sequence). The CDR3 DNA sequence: TGTGCCAGCAAAAAACAGGGGATCACTGAAGCTTTCTTT. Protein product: CASKKQGITEAFF.